This record concerns one T cell receptor beta chain sequence. The sample comes from a study of blood T cell repertoires in COVID-19. Background on the study: Sites across the United States, Italy and Spain contributed samples from acute and convalescent COVID-19. T cells, B-cell-depleted T cells, or PBMCs supplied cDNA or gDNA.

In the authors' workflow: Estimated nucleated cell counts came from reference gene primer amplification. Sequencing was performed with immunoSEQ multiplex PCR; in TCRdb, only in-frame clones are kept and a portion is missing. That table is the source of V, J and clone size, and D and trimming were worked out from the DNA. In the table there are 200,000 to 250,000 clones, approximately 84% of which are singletons. The V end was cut by 3 bases, the J end by 4 bases, with 15 bases between. Germline CDR1 MGHRA, CDR2 YSYEKL. The CDR3 has 15 amino acids. The chain links TRBV4-1 to TRBJ2-5; D is perhaps TRBD2 (5 bases). This sequence originates from a woman in her forties or fifties with active or convalescent COVID-19. The sequencing sample was made of peripheral blood. The CDR3 DNA reads TGCGCCAGCAGCCAGGGAGCAGGTCTCGGAGAGACCCAGTACTTC. Protein: CASSQGAGLGETQYF.